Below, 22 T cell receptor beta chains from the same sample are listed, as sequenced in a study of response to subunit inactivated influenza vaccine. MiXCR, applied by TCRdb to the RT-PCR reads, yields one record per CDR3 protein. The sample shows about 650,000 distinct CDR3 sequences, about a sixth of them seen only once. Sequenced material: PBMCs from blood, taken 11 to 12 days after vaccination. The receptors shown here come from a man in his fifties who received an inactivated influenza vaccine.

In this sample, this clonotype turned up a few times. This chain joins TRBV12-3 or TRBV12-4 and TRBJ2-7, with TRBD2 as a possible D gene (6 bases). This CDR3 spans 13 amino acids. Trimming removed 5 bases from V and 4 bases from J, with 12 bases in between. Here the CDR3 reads CASSGLLAYEQYF. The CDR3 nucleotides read TGTGCCAGCAGTGGACTACTAGCATACGAGCAGTACTTC.

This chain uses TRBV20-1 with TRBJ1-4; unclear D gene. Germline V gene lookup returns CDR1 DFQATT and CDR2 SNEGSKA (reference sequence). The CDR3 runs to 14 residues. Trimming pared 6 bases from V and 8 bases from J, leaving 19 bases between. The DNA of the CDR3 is TGCAGTGCCGTTCTTCTAGAAGGAGGCGAAAAACTGTTTTTT. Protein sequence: CSAVLLEGGEKLFF.

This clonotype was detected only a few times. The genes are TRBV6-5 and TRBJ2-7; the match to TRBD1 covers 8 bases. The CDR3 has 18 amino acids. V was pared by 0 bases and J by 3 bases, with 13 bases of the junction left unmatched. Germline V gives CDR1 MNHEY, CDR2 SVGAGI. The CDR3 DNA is TGTGCCAGCAGTTACTCGACTCAGGGTGGACAGGGACTCTACGAGCAGTACTTC. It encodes CASSYSTQGGQGLYEQYF.

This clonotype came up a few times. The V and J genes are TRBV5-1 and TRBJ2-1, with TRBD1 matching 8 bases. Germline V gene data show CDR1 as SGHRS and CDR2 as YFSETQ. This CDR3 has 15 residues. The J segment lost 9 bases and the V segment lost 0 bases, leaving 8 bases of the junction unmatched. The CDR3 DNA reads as TGCGCCAGCAGCTTGGTGACAGGGGCACAGGGTGAGCAGTTCTTC. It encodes CASSLVTGAQGEQFF.

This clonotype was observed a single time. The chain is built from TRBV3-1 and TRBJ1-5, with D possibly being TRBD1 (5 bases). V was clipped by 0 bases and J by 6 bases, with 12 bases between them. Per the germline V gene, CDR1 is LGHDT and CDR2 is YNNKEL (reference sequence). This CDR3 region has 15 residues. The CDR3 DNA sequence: TGTGCCAGCAGCCAAGATCGGCAGGGAAGTCAGCCCCAGCATTTT. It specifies CASSQDRQGSQPQHF.

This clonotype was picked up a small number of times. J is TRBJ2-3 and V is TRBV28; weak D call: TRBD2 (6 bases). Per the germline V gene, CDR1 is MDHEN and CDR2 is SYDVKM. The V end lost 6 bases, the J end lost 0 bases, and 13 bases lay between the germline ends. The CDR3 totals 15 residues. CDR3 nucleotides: TGTGCCAGCAGCCCATTAGCGGATAGCACAGATACGCAGTATTTT. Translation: CASSPLADSTDTQYF.

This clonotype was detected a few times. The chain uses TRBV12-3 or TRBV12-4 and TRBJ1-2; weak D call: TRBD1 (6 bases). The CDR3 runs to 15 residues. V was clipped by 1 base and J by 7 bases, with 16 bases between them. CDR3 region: CASSLGGQQVGGYTF. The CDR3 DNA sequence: TGTGCCAGCAGTTTAGGGGGGCAGCAGGTTGGTGGCTACACCTTC.

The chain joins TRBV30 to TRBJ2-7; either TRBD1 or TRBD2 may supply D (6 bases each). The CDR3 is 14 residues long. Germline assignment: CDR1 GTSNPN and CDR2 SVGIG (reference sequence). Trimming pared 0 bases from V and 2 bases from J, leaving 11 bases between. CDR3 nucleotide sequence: TGTGCCTGGAGTGTAGGGGGGATGACCTACGAGCAGTACTTC. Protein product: CAWSVGGMTYEQYF.

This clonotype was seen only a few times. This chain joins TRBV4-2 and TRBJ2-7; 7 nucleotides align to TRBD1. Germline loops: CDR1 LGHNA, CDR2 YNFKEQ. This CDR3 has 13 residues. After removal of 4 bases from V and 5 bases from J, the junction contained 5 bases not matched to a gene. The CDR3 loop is CASSPRQGHEQYF. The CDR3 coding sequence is TGTGCCAGCAGCCCCCGACAGGGCCACGAGCAGTACTTC.

CDR3 sequence reads: CASRRLGALHGKTQYF. CDR3 sequence (DNA): TGTGCCAGCAGACGTTTAGGGGCCCTACACGGGAAGACCCAGTACTTC. V and J are TRBV3-1 and TRBJ2-5; D may match TRBD1 or TRBD2 (5 bases each). CDR1 is LGHDT and CDR2 is YNNKEL in the germline V gene (reference sequence). The CDR3 is made up of 16 amino acids. Trimming stripped 6 bases from V and 6 bases from J, with 23 bases between.

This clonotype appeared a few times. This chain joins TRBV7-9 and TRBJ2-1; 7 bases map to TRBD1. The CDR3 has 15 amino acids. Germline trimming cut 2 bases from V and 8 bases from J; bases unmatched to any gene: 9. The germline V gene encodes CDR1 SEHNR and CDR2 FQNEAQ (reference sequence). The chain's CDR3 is CASSLSQLGQDEQFF. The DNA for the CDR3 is TGTGCCAGCAGCTTATCGCAGCTAGGACAGGATGAGCAGTTCTTC. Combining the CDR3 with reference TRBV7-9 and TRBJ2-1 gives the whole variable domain DTGVSQNPRHKITKRGQNVTFRCDPISEHNRLYWYRQTLGQGPEFLTYFQNEAQLEKSRLLSDRFSAERPKGSFSTLEIQRTEQGDSAMYLCASSLSQLGQDEQFFGPGTRLTVL.

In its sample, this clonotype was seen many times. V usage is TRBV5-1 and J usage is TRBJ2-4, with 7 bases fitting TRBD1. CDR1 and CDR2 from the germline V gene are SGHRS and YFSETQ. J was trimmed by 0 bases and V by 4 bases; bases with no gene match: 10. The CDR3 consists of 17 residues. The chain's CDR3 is CASSLTGRILAKNIQYF. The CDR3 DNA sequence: TGCGCCAGCAGCCTGACAGGGAGAATCCTAGCCAAAAACATTCAGTACTTC.

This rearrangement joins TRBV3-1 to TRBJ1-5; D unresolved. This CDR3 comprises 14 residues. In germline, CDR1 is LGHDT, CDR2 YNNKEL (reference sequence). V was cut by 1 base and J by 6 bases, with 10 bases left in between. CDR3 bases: TGTGCCAGCAGCCAAGCCACATGGAGTCAGCCCCAGCATTTT. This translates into CASSQATWSQPQHF.

CDR3 region: CASSLTGRGTQYF. The DNA for the CDR3 is TGTGCCAGCAGCTTGACCGGGCGGGGGACCCAGTACTTC. The rearrangement joins TRBV5-8 to TRBJ2-5; D perhaps matches TRBD2 (6 bases). In germline, CDR1 is SGHTS, CDR2 YDEGEE. V gave up 1 base and J gave up 7 bases, with 11 bases separating them. The CDR3 is made up of 13 amino acids. Variable domain in full (rest from reference TRBV5-8 and TRBJ2-5): EAGVTQSPTHLIKTRGQQATLRCSPISGHTSVYWYQQALGLGLQFLLWYDEGEERNRGNFPPRFSGRQFPNYSSELNVNALELEDSALYLCASSLTGRGTQYFGPGTRLLVL.

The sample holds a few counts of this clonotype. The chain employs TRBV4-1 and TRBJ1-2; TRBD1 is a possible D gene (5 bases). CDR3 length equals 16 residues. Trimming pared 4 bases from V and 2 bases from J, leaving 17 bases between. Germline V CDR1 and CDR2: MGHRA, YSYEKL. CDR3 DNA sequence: TGCGCCAGCAGCCCGAAGAAGGGGACGTCAAACTATGGCTACACCTTC. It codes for CASSPKKGTSNYGYTF.

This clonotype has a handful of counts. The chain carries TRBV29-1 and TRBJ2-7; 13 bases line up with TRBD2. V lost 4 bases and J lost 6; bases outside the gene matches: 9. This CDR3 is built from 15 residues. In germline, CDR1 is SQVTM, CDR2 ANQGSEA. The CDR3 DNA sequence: TGCAGCGTTGTGGGGGTACTAGCGGGAGGGCGCGAGCAGTACTTC. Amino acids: CSVVGVLAGGREQYF.

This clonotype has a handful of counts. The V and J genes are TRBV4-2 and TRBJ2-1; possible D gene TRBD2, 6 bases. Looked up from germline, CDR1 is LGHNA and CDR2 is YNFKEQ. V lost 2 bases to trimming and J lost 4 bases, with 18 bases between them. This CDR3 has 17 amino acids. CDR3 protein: CASSQTGRWGEYNEQFF. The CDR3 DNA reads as TGTGCCAGCAGCCAAACTGGACGGTGGGGGGAGTACAATGAGCAGTTCTTC.

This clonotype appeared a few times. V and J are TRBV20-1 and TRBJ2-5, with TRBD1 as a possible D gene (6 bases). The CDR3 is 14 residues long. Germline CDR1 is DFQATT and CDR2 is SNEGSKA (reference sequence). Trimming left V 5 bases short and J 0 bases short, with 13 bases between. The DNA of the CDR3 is TGCAGTGCTTTCCGGGACACGGACCAAGAGACCCAGTACTTC. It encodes CSAFRDTDQETQYF.

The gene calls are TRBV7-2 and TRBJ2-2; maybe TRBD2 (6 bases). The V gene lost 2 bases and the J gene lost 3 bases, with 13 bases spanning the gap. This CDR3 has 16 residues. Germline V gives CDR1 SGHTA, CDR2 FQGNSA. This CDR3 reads CASSLLSSVDTGELFF. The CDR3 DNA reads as TGTGCCAGCAGCTTATTGTCTAGCGTTGACACCGGGGAGCTGTTTTTT.

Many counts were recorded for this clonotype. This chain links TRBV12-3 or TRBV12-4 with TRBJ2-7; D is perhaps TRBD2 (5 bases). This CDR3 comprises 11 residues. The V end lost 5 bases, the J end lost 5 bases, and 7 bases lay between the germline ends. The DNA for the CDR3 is TGTGCCAGCAGTCGGGGTGACGAGCAGTACTTC. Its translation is CASSRGDEQYF.

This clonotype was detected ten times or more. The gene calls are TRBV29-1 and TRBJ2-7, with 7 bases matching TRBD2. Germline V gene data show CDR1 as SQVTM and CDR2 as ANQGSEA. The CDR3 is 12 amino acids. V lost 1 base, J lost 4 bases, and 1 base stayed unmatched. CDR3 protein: CSVEGTRYEQYF. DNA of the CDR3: TGCAGCGTTGAAGGGACTAGGTACGAGCAGTACTTC.

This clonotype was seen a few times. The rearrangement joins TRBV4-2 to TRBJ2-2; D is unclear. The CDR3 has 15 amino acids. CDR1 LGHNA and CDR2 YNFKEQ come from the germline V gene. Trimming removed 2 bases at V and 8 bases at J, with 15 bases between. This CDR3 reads CASSQSPPGSGELFF. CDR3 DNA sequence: TGTGCCAGCAGCCAATCCCCCCCAGGCTCAGGGGAGCTGTTTTTT.